The 23 T cell receptor beta chains listed next were all sequenced from one sample in a study of blood T cells in healthy people across ages. For the second PCR, which ran for about 7 to 11 cycles, a sample-barcoded 5' primer and a J-beta primer mix were used. TCRdb reprocessed the 5' RACE reads with MiXCR, giving one entry per CDR3 protein. Counted here are hundreds of thousands of distinct CDR3 sequences, around 45% occurring once; the ten biggest clones make up approximately 32%. The material sequenced was blood. The receptors were sampled from a woman aged 60-75 years in good health.

This clonotype has more than one count but fewer than ten. This chain links TRBV5-1 with TRBJ2-7; D remains ambiguous. Trimming stripped 1 base from V and 0 bases from J, with 8 bases between. In germline, CDR1 is SGHRS, CDR2 YFSETQ. The CDR3 runs 14 residues. The CDR3 protein is CASSLSNPSYEQYF. CDR3 DNA: TGCGCCAGCAGCTTGTCGAACCCCTCCTACGAGCAGTACTTC. Full variable domain (rest looked up from reference TRBV5-1 and TRBJ2-7): KAGVTQTPRYLIKTRGQQVTLSCSPISGHRSVSWYQQTPGQGLQFLFEYFSETQRNKGNFPGRFSGRQFSNSRSEMNVSTLELGDSALYLCASSLSNPSYEQYFGPGTRLTVT.

The chain combines TRBV7-9 with TRBJ1-2; 7 bases are a match to TRBD1. The V segment lost 4 bases and the J segment 8 bases; nucleotides outside the gene matches: 16. This CDR3 is 16 amino acids long. CDR1 is SEHNR, CDR2 FQNEAQ, per germline (reference sequence). As DNA, the CDR3 is TGTGCCAGCAGCTCCCTAGGGAGCAGGGGGGCTTCGGGCTACACCTTC. Translated, it gives CASSSLGSRGASGYTF.

In this sample, this clonotype turned up a few times. The chain has TRBV5-1 and TRBJ2-7, with 13 bases identical to TRBD2. Germline CDR1 SGHRS, CDR2 YFSETQ. V was pared by 4 bases and J by 0 bases, with 7 bases of the junction left unmatched. The CDR3 is 17 amino acids. CDR3 amino acids: CASSIGLAGASSYEQYF. As DNA, the CDR3 is TGCGCCAGCAGCATCGGACTAGCGGGGGCAAGCTCCTACGAGCAGTACTTC.

The chain has TRBV4-3 and TRBJ1-1, with D maybe TRBD1 (6 bases). The germline gives CDR1 LGHNA, CDR2 YSLEER. The CDR3 length is 17 residues. Trimming stripped 3 bases from V and 0 bases from J, with 17 bases between. In DNA, the CDR3 is TGCGCCAGCAGCCACCCTCCCGGACAGCCCATGAACACTGAAGCTTTCTTT. Translation: CASSHPPGQPMNTEAFF.

V and J are TRBV7-9 and TRBJ2-1; 9 bases align to TRBD2. The germline V gene has CDR1 SEHNR and CDR2 FQNEAQ (reference sequence). The V segment lost 5 bases and the J segment 8 bases; nucleotides outside the gene matches: 10. This CDR3 is 15 amino acids long. CDR3 loop: CASSLTSGVVHEQFF. The CDR3 DNA follows: TGTGCCAGCAGCCTGACTAGCGGAGTGGTGCATGAGCAGTTCTTC.

As concerns this clonotype: A much larger clone sits a single nucleotide away, making a read error possible. This chain uses TRBV12-3 or TRBV12-4 with TRBJ2-1; D not resolved. The CDR3 spans 15 residues. This CDR3 is CASSLGQVNYDEQFF. CDR3 DNA: TGTGCCAGCAGTTTAGGGCAGGTAAACTACGATGAGCAGTTCTTC.

In this sample, this clonotype turned up many times. The chain links TRBV29-1 to TRBJ2-5, with D uncertain. The V end was cut by 4 bases, the J end by 2 bases, with 5 bases between. Germline CDR1 reads SQVTM; CDR2 reads ANQGSEA. The CDR3 runs to 11 residues. As DNA, the CDR3 is TGCAGCGTTGCTACGCAAGAGACCCAGTACTTC. Translating it yields CSVATQETQYF.

The chain carries TRBV7-2 and TRBJ2-4, with 9 bases lining up with TRBD2. The J call may be in error: the DNA end matches TRBJ2-7 better. In germline, CDR1 is SGHTA, CDR2 FQGNSA. The CDR3 runs to 16 residues. Here the CDR3 reads CASSLTPGLASYEQYF. DNA of the CDR3: TGTGCCAGCAGCTTAACCCCGGGACTAGCCTCCTACGAGCAGTACTTC.

This clonotype was detected only a few times. The genes are TRBV20-1 and TRBJ2-5, with D possibly being TRBD1 or TRBD2 (5 bases each). Matching the DNA end better, TRBJ2-7 makes the J call doubtful. Germline CDR1 reads DFQATT; CDR2 reads SNEGSKA (reference sequence). The CDR3 spans 16 residues. This CDR3 is CSASPRPGRKSHEQYF. The CDR3 bases are TGCAGTGCTAGCCCTCGACCGGGACGGAAGAGCCACGAGCAGTACTTC.

J is TRBJ2-7 and V is TRBV27, with D tentatively TRBD1 (5 bases). The V gene's germline CDR1 is MNHEY and CDR2 SMNVEV (reference sequence). The CDR3 length is 16 residues. V dropped 4 bases and J dropped 3 bases, with 19 bases sitting between them. As DNA, the CDR3 is TGTGCCAGCAGTTCGCCGGGCGGACAAACTTACTACGAGCAGTACTTC. It is translated as CASSSPGGQTYYEQYF.

The genes are TRBV7-2 and TRBJ1-1, with D possibly being TRBD1 (5 bases). V was pared by 9 bases and J by 7 bases, with 21 bases between. This CDR3 is built from 14 residues. Germline values: CDR1 SGHTA, CDR2 FQGNSA. The CDR3 spells CASSYTRGAGEAFF. In DNA, the CDR3 is TGTGCCAGTTCTTACACTCGCGGGGCAGGTGAAGCTTTCTTT.

CDR3 DNA: TGTGCCAGCAGTTTTGACCGCGACAATGAGCAGTTCTTC. It translates to CASSFDRDNEQFF. This rearrangement joins TRBV12-3 or TRBV12-4 to TRBJ2-1; D remains unclear. This CDR3 has 13 residues. V lost 3 bases and J 5 bases, leaving 8 bases between the germline ends.

The rearrangement links TRBV7-9 to TRBJ1-1; 7 nucleotides align to TRBD1. This CDR3 spans 16 amino acids. Per the germline V gene, CDR1 is SEHNR and CDR2 is FQNEAQ (reference sequence). V dropped 5 bases and J dropped 0; count of bases not matched to a gene: 9. The CDR3 here is CASSLSPDRVNTEAFF. Here the CDR3 DNA reads TGTGCCAGCAGCCTCTCTCCAGACAGGGTGAACACTGAAGCTTTCTTT.

The chain has TRBV6-2 or TRBV6-3 and TRBJ2-1; 7 bases are a match to TRBD2. V dropped 4 bases and J dropped 6; count of bases not matched to a gene: 12. The V gene's germline CDR1 is MNHEY and CDR2 SVGEGT. CDR3 size: 16 residues. CDR3 bases: TGTGCCAGCAGTTCGAGATCAAGACTAGCTAGCAATGAGCAGTTCTTC. Translation: CASSSRSRLASNEQFF.

This clonotype was detected a few times. The chain is built from TRBV7-6 and TRBJ1-5, with 8 bases identical to TRBD1. CDR1 SGHVS and CDR2 FNYEAQ come from the germline V gene. V was pared by 5 bases and J by 6 bases, with 3 bases of the junction left unmatched. This CDR3 is 13 amino acids long. CDR3 region: CASSPDRAQPQHF. DNA for the CDR3: TGTGCCAGCAGCCCGGACAGGGCTCAGCCCCAGCATTTT.

The gene calls are TRBV28 and TRBJ2-3; 11 bases match TRBD2. V dropped 6 bases and J dropped 2; count of bases not matched to a gene: 10. Looked up from germline, CDR1 is MDHEN and CDR2 is SYDVKM. CDR3 size: 17 residues. The CDR3 spells CASSSPGLAGYTDTQYF. The CDR3 coding sequence is TGTGCCAGCAGCTCTCCCGGACTAGCGGGCTACACAGATACGCAGTATTTT.

Written as DNA, the CDR3 is TGTGCCACCAGTGATTCGAGAGGGACAGATACGCAGTATTTT. Protein: CATSDSRGTDTQYF. The rearrangement joins TRBV24-1 to TRBJ2-3; D is perhaps TRBD2 (5 bases). V lost 2 bases, J lost 3 bases, and 8 bases lay in between. CDR1 KGHDR and CDR2 SFDVKD come from the germline V gene. The CDR3 loop spans 14 amino acids.

This clonotype was found once. V usage is TRBV24-1 and J usage is TRBJ2-1, with 9 bases lining up with TRBD2. With the DNA end fitting TRBJ2-7 better, the J assignment may be wrong. The CDR3 is made up of 17 amino acids. Germline V gene sequence: CDR1 KGHDR, CDR2 SFDVKD. The CDR3 here is CATSDLLSGGTYNEQYF. In nucleotides, the CDR3 is TGTGCCACCAGTGATCTCCTTAGCGGGGGCACCTACAATGAGCAGTACTTC.

V gene TRBV7-9 combines with J gene TRBJ2-7; perhaps TRBD2 as D (5 bases). The V end was cut by 3 bases, the J end by 5 bases, with 8 bases between. In germline, CDR1 is SEHNR, CDR2 FQNEAQ (reference sequence). This CDR3 has 12 residues. The CDR3 spells CASSFARDEQYF. The CDR3 bases are TGTGCCAGCAGCTTCGCGCGGGACGAGCAGTACTTC.

The chain recombines TRBV29-1 with TRBJ2-1; 16 bases are shared with TRBD2. Germline assignment: CDR1 SQVTM and CDR2 ANQGSEA. This CDR3 region has 18 residues. CDR3 in DNA: TGCGGCGCAGCCGGGACTAGCGGGAGGGCCGGCTTCTACAATGAGCAGTTCTTC. Encoded protein: CGAAGTSGRAGFYNEQFF.

This clonotype appeared a few times. V gene TRBV20-1 combines with J gene TRBJ2-3; maybe TRBD2 (5 bases). Germline loops: CDR1 DFQATT, CDR2 SNEGSKA (reference sequence). This CDR3 region has 11 residues. V was shortened by 3 bases and J by 10 bases, with 11 bases between the two germline ends. The CDR3: CSASLGEAQYF. CDR3 nucleotides: TGCAGTGCTAGCCTCGGGGAAGCGCAGTATTTT.

DNA of the CDR3: TGTGCCAGCAGCTTACGACCGACTAGCGATATTTACGAGCAGTACTTC. This translates into CASSLRPTSDIYEQYF. V is TRBV7-3 and J is TRBJ2-7; 8 nucleotides match TRBD2. Germline V gene sequence: CDR1 SGHTA, CDR2 FQGTGA. The CDR3 sequence is 16 residues long. With V trimmed by 2 bases and J by 4 bases, 10 bases remained unmatched.

The genes are TRBV20-1 and TRBJ2-4; 14 bases line up with TRBD2. With the DNA end fitting TRBJ2-7 better, the J assignment may be wrong. Per the germline V gene, CDR1 is DFQATT and CDR2 is SNEGSKA (reference sequence). This CDR3 has 16 amino acids. CDR3 sequence (DNA): TGCAGTGCAGGGGGTTCGACTAGCGGGAGGGCCTACGAGCAGTACTTC. It translates to CSAGGSTSGRAYEQYF.